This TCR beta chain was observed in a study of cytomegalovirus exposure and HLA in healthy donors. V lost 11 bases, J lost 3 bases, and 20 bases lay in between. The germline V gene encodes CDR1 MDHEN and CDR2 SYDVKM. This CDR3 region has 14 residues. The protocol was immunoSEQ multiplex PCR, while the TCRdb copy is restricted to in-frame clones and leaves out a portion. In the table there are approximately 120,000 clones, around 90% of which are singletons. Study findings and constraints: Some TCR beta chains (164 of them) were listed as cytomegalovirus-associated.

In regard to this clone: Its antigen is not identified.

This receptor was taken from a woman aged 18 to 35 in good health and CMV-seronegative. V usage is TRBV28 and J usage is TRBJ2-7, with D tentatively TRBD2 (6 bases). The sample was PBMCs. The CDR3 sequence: CASSRDSMNYEQYF. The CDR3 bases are TGTGCCTCGAGCCGGGACTCAATGAACTACGAGCAGTACTTC.